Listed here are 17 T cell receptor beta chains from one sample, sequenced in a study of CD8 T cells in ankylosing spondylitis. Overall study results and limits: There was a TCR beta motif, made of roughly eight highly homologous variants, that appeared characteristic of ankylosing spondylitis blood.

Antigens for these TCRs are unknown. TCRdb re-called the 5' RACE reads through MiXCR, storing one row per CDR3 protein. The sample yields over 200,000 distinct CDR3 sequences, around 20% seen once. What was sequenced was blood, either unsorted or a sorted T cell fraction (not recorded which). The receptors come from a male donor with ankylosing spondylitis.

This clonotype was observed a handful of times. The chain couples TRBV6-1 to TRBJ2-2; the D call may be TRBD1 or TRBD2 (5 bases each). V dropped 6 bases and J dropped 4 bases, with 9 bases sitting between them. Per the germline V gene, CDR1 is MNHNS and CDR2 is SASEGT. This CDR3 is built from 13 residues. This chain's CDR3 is CASRGVGTGELFF. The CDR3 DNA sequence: TGTGCCAGCAGGGGGGTGGGCACCGGGGAGCTGTTTTTT.

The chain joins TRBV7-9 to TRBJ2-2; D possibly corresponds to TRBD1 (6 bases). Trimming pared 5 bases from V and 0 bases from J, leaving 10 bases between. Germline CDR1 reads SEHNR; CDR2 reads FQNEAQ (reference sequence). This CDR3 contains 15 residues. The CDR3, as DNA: TGTGCCAGCAGCCCCGGACAGCCGAACACCGGGGAGCTGTTTTTT. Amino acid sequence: CASSPGQPNTGELFF. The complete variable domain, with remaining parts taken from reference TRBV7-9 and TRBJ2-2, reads DTGVSQNPRHKITKRGQNVTFRCDPISEHNRLYWYRQTLGQGPEFLTYFQNEAQLEKSRLLSDRFSAERPKGSFSTLEIQRTEQGDSAMYLCASSPGQPNTGELFFGEGSRLTVL.

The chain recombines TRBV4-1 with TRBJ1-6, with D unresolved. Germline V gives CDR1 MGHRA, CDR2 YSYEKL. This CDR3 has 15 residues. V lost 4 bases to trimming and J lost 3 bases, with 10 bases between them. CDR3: CASSPSHGYNSPLHF. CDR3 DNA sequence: TGCGCCAGCAGCCCCAGCCACGGCTATAATTCACCCCTCCACTTT.

CDR3 loop: CVKQGTDYEQYF. The DNA for the CDR3 is TGTGTCAAACAGGGGACCGACTACGAGCAGTACTTC. The chain employs TRBV21-1 and TRBJ2-7; no check of the table's D call, TRBD1, against the DNA was made. TRBV21-1 has pseudogene status. The CDR3 runs to 12 residues.

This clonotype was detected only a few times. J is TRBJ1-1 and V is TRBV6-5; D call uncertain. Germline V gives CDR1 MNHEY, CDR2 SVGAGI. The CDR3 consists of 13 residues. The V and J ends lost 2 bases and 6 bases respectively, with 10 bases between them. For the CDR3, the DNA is TGTGCCAGCAGTTACGTGGCTTCCTCTGAAGCTTTCTTT. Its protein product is CASSYVASSEAFF.

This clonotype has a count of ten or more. CDR3 coding DNA: TGTGCCAGCAGTCCGGACAGGGTGGCGTACACTGAAGCTTTCTTT. Translated: CASSPDRVAYTEAFF. This rearrangement joins TRBV12-3 or TRBV12-4 to TRBJ1-1, with TRBD1 matching 8 bases. The CDR3 covers 15 residues. V lost 5 bases to trimming and J lost 3 bases; unmatched junction nucleotides: 8.

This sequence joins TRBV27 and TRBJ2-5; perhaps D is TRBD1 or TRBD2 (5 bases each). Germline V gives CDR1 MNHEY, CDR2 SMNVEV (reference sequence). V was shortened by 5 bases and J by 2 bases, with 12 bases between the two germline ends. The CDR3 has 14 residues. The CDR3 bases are TGTGCCAGCAGTATCCAGGGAGCACAAGAGACCCAGTACTTC. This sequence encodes CASSIQGAQETQYF.

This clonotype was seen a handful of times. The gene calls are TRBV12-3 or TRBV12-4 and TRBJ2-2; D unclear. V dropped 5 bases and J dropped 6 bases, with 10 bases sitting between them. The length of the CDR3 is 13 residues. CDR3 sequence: CASSRNLAGELFF. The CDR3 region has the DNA TGTGCCAGCAGTCGGAATCTCGCCGGGGAGCTGTTTTTT.

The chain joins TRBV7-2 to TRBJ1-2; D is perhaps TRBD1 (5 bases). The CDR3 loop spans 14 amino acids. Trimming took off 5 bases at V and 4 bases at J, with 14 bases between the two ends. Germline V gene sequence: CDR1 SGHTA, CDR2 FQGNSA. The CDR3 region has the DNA TGTGCCAGCAGCGTAGACAGCTGGGGCTATGGCTACACCTTC. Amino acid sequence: CASSVDSWGYGYTF.

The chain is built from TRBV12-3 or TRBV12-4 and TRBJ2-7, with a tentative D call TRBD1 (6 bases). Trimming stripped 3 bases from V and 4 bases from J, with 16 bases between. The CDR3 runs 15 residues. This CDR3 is CASSLEQGLDYEQYF. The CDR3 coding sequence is TGTGCCAGCAGTTTGGAACAGGGTTTGGATTACGAGCAGTACTTC.

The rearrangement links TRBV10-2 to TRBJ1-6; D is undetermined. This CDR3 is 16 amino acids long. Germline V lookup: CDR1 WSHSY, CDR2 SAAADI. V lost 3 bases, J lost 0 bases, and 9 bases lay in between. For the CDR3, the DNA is TGCGCCAGCAGTGATAGCGTCAGCTCCTATAATTCACCCCTCCACTTT. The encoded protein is CASSDSVSSYNSPLHF.

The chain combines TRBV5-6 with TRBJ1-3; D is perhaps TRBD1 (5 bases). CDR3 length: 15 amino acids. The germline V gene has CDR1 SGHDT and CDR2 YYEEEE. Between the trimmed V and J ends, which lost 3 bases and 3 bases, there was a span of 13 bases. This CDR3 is CASSWAATDGNTIYF. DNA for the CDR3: TGTGCCAGCAGCTGGGCCGCGACAGATGGAAACACCATATATTTT.

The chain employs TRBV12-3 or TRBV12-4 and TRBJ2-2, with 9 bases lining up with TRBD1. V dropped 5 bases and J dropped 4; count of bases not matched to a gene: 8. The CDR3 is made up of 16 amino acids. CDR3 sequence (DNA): TGTGCCAGCAGTCCTCCGGGACAGGGTAGCACCGGGGAGCTGTTTTTT. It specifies CASSPPGQGSTGELFF.

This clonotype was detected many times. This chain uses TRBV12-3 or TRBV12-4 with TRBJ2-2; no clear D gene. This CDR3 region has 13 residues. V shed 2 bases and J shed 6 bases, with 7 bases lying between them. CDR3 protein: CASSLMGSGELFF. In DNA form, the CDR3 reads TGTGCCAGCAGTTTAATGGGGTCCGGGGAGCTGTTTTTT.

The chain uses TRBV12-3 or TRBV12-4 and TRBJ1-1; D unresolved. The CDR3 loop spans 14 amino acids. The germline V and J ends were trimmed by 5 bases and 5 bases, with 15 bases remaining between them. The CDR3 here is CASSPEAVGTEAFF. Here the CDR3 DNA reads TGTGCCAGCAGTCCCGAGGCGGTGGGAACTGAAGCTTTCTTT.

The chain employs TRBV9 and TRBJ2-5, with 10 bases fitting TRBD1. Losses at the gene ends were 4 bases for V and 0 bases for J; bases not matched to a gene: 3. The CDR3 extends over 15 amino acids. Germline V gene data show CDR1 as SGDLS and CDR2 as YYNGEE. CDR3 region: CASSQGQGYQETQYF. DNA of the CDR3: TGTGCCAGCAGCCAGGGACAGGGGTACCAAGAGACCCAGTACTTC.

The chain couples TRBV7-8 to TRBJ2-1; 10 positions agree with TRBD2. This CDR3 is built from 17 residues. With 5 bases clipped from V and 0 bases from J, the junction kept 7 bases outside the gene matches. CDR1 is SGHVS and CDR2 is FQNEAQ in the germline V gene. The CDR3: CASSGGLAEFSYNEQFF. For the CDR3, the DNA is TGTGCCAGCAGCGGCGGACTAGCGGAATTCTCCTACAATGAGCAGTTCTTC.